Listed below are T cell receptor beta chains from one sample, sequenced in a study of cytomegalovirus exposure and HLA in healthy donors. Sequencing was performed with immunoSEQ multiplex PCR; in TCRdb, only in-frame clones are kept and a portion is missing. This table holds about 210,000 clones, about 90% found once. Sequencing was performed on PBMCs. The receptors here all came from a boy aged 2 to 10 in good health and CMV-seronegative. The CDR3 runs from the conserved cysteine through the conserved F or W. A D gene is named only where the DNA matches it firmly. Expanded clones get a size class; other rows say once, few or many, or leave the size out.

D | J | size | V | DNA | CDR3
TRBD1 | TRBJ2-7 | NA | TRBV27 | TGTGCCAGCAGTTTCCAGGGACAGGGTCCCTACGAGCAGTACTTC | CASSFQGQGPYEQYF
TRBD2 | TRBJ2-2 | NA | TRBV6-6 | TGTGCCAGCAGCGTAGCGGGGGGGAACACCGGGGAGCTGTTTTTT | CASSVAGGNTGELFF
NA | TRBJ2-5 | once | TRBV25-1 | TGTGCCAGCAGTGAATCCCCCCGCGGGGTACAAGAGACCCAGTACTTC | CASSESPRGVQETQYF
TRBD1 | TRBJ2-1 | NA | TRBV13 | TGTGCCAGCAGCTTAGGACAGGGGGCTCGGAATGAGCAGTTCTTC | CASSLGQGARNEQFF
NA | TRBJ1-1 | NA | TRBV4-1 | TGCGCCAGCAGCCAAGACAGGGAGGCGGCTTTCTTT | CASSQDREAAFF
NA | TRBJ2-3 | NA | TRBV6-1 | TGTGCCAGCAGTGTCCGGGGAGCAGGCGCAGATACGCAGTATTTT | CASSVRGAGADTQYF
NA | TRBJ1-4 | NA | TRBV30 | TGTGCCTGGAGTCCTTCTGTCAACTCTCTGGAAAAACTGTTTTTT | CAWSPSVNSLEKLFF
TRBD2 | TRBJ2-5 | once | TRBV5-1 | TGCGCCAGCAGCCCCCTAGCGGGGCTCCAAGAGACCCAGTACTTC | CASSPLAGLQETQYF
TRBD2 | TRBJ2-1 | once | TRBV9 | TGTGCCAGCAGCGCGGGAGGGGAGAATGAGCAGTTCTTC | CASSAGGENEQFF
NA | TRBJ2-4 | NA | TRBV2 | TGTGCCAGCAGTTCTACAGGGGGGGCGGCCAAAAACATTCAGTACTTC | CASSSTGGAAKNIQYF
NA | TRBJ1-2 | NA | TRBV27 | TGTGCCAGCAGTTTTACAATAACAGGGCAGGGCTATGGCTACACCTTC | CASSFTITGQGYGYTF
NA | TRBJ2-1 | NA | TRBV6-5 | TGTGCCAGCAGGGTCAGGGGAACTAATGAGCAGTTCTTC | CASRVRGTNEQFF
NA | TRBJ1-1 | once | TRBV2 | TGTGCCAGCAGTGAGGAGGGGGAGGGCACTGAAGCTTTCTTT | CASSEEGEGTEAFF
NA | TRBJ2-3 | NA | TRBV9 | TGTGCCAGCAGCGTAGGTATCACAGATACGCAGTATTTT | CASSVGITDTQYF
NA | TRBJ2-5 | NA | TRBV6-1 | TGTGCCAGCAGTGTACCACTAGTAAGGGAGACCCAGTACTTC | CASSVPLVRETQYF
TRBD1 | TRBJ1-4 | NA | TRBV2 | TGTGCCAGTAGGGACAGGGGAAAAGAAAAACTGTTTTTT | CASRDRGKEKLFF
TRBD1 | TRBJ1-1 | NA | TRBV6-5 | TGTGCCAGCAGCCTCCAGGGGGTATTAACTGAAGCTTTCTTT | CASSLQGVLTEAFF
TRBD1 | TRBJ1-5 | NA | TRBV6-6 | TGTGCCAGCAGGACGGGACAGGGGGCCGGCAATCAGCCCCAGCATTTT | CASRTGQGAGNQPQHF
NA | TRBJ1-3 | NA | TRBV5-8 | TGTGCCAGCGAGCGACGGTCCTTCTCTGGAAACACCATATATTTT | CASERRSFSGNTIYF
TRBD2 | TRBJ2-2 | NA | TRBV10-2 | TGCGCCAGCAGTGAGTCACAGGGACTAGCGGGGAACACCGGGGAGCTGTTTTTT | CASSESQGLAGNTGELFF
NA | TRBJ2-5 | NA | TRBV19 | TGTGCCAGTAGTATCCTAGACCAAGAGACCCAGTACTTC | CASSILDQETQYF
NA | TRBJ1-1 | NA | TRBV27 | TGTGCCAGCAGTTCCTCCGGAGGGATGAACACTGAAGCTTTCTTT | CASSSSGGMNTEAFF
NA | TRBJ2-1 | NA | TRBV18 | TGTGCCAGCTCACAGGGACTCAGCTCCTACAATGAGCAGTTCTTC | CASSQGLSSYNEQFF
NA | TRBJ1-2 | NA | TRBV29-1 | TGCAGCGTTGCTGGAGGGCATCAAGGCTACACCTTC | CSVAGGHQGYTF
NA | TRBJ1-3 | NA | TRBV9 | TGTGCCAGCAGCGTAGATGGGCGGGGTGCTGGAAACACCATATATTTT | CASSVDGRGAGNTIYF
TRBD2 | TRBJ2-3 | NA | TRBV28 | TGTGCCAGCAGTCTAAGCGGGGGGGGAGATACGCAGTATTTT | CASSLSGGGDTQYF
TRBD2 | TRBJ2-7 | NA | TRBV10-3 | TGTGCCACCGGACTAGCGGGATTAGCCGCCTACGAGCAGTACTTC | CATGLAGLAAYEQYF
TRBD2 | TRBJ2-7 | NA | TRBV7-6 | TGTGCCAGCTCGGGGGGGATGGGCTACGAGCAGTACTTC | CASSGGMGYEQYF
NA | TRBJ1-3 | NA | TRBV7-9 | TGTGCCAGCAGCCCCCCCAGGGGAAACACCATATATTTT | CASSPPRGNTIYF
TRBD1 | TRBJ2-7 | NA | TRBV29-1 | TGCAGCGTTGTGGGACAGTACACCTACGAGCAGTACTTC | CSVVGQYTYEQYF
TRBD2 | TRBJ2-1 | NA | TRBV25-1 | TGTGCCAGCAGTGTGTCTAGCGGAGGAAATGAGCAGTTCTTC | CASSVSSGGNEQFF
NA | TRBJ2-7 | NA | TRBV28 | TGTGCCAGCAGTTTATACTATGCAGGGCGGCAAAAACTCTACGAGCAGTACTTC | CASSLYYAGRQKLYEQYF
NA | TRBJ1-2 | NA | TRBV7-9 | TGTTCCAGCAGCTTAGTATCAGGGGTGAACTATGGCTACACCTTC | CSSSLVSGVNYGYTF
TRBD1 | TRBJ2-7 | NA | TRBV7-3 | TGTGCCAGCAGCCCGGGACAGGGCTACGAGCAGTACTTC | CASSPGQGYEQYF
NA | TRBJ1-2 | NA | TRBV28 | TGTGCCAGCAGAACGGGGACACCTTTTAACTATGGCTACACCTTC | CASRTGTPFNYGYTF
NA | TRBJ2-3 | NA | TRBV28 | TGTGCCAGCAGTGTCGGGGGCACAGATACGCAGTATTTT | CASSVGGTDTQYF
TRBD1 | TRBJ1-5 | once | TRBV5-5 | TGTGCCAGCAGCTTGGCCGGGACAGGGGTACAGCCCCAGCATTTT | CASSLAGTGVQPQHF
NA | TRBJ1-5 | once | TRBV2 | TGTGCCAGCCGAGGGTTCGTTCAGCCCCAGCATTTT | CASRGFVQPQHF
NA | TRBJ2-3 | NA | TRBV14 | TGTGCCAGCAGCCCTGTCCCCGTTATGGATACGCAGTATTTT | CASSPVPVMDTQYF
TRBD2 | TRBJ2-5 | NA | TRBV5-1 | TGCGCCAGCAGCAGACGGACTAGCGGGGGTCAAGAGACCCAGTACTTC | CASSRRTSGGQETQYF
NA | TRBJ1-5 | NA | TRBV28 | TGTGCCAGCAGTTTAGGAGGGGTAGGTCAGCCCCAGCATTTT | CASSLGGVGQPQHF
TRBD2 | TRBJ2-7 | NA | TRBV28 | TGTGCCAGCACTATGGGACTAGCGGGAGTCTCCTACGAGCAGTACTTC | CASTMGLAGVSYEQYF
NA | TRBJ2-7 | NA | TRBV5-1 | TGCGCCAGCAGCTTGGGACTAGGGACCCTCTACGAGCAGTACTTC | CASSLGLGTLYEQYF
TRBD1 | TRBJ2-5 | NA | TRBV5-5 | TGTGCCAGCAGCTTTGGGACAGCTCAAGAGACCCAGTACTTC | CASSFGTAQETQYF
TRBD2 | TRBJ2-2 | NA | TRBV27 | TGTGCCAGCAGTTTAAGCCTAGCGGGAGTTGGGATCGGGGAGCTGTTTTTT | CASSLSLAGVGIGELFF
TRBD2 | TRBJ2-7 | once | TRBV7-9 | TGTGCCAGCAGCCCCTCCCCTTTAGCGGGAGGGCCGCAATACGAGCAGTACTTC | CASSPSPLAGGPQYEQYF
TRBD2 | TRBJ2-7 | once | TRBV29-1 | TGCAGCGTTGACGTTGCGGGAGGGGACGAGCAGTACTTC | CSVDVAGGDEQYF